This passage covers 27 T cell receptor beta chains from one sample sequenced in a study of CD8 T cells in Susac syndrome. The RNA input was 0.5 to 1 ug, and it was reverse transcribed with random hexamers. One entry per CDR3 protein, called by TCRdb with MiXCR from the immunoSEQ multiplex PCR reads. The table records 150,000 or so distinct CDR3 sequences, around 93% of them present only once. Sequencing was carried out using CD4+ T cells from PBMCs. These receptors all stem from a human donor with Susac syndrome.

This chain joins TRBV5-1 and TRBJ1-1, with 8 bases identical to TRBD1. Looked up from germline, CDR1 is SGHRS and CDR2 is YFSETQ. The CDR3 has 15 residues. J lost 1 base, V lost 4 bases, and 6 bases had no gene match. This CDR3 reads CASSTDGQGNTEAFF. The CDR3 DNA follows: TGCGCCAGCAGCACGGACGGACAGGGGAACACTGAAGCTTTCTTT.

V gene TRBV5-5 combines with J gene TRBJ2-7, with 7 bases aligning to TRBD1. Germline loops: CDR1 SGHKS, CDR2 YYEKEE (reference sequence). This CDR3 comprises 15 residues. The junction had 10 bases not matched to a gene; V was cut back by 4 bases and J by 3 bases. CDR3 coding DNA: TGTGCCAGCAGCGTCACGACAGGGCCTCGCTACGAGCAGTACTTC. Protein product: CASSVTTGPRYEQYF.

This clonotype was seen just once. The chain couples TRBV28 to TRBJ2-1; 8 bases match TRBD1. The V gene end was trimmed by 5 bases and the J gene end by 0 bases; junction bases not matched to a gene: 9. The CDR3 totals 17 residues. Germline loops: CDR1 MDHEN, CDR2 SYDVKM. The CDR3 nucleotides read TGTGCCAGCAGTCCCGGACAGGGCTTGAGCTCCTACAATGAGCAGTTCTTC. This encodes CASSPGQGLSSYNEQFF.

The rearrangement uses TRBV15 and TRBJ2-5; TRBD1 matches at 9 bases. The junction had 5 bases not matched to a gene; V was cut back by 0 bases and J by 3 bases. CDR1 is LNHNV and CDR2 is YYDKDF in the germline V gene (reference sequence). The CDR3 extends over 16 amino acids. This CDR3 reads CATSRDGTGPKETQYF. CDR3 coding DNA: TGTGCCACCAGCAGAGATGGGACAGGGCCAAAAGAGACCCAGTACTTC. Variable domain in full (rest from reference TRBV15 and TRBJ2-5): DAMVIQNPRYQVTQFGKPVTLSCSQTLNHNVMYWYQQKSSQAPKLLFHYYDKDFNNEADTPDNFQSRRPNTSFCFLDIRSPGLGDTAMYLCATSRDGTGPKETQYFGPGTRLLVL.

V usage is TRBV20-1 and J usage is TRBJ2-4; TRBD2 matches 9 bases. Per the germline V gene, CDR1 is DFQATT and CDR2 is SNEGSKA (reference sequence). Trimming at V came to 0 bases and at J to 2 bases, leaving 8 bases not matched to a gene. The CDR3 is 17 residues long. CDR3 nucleotides: TGCAGTGCTAGAGATCGTGGCGGGAGGGCGACCAAAAACATTCAGTACTTC. This translates into CSARDRGGRATKNIQYF.

DNA of the CDR3: TGTGCCAGCAGCCACACGACAGACTCGAACACCGGGGAGCTGTTTTTT. This gives the protein CASSHTTDSNTGELFF. V and J are TRBV14 and TRBJ2-2; D is possibly TRBD1 (5 bases). CDR1 and CDR2 from the germline V gene are SGHDN and FVKESK. The CDR3 is 16 amino acids. V lost 3 bases and J lost 0, with 11 bases in between.

The rearrangement joins TRBV7-9 to TRBJ2-7, with D uncertain. The germline V gene encodes CDR1 SEHNR and CDR2 FQNEAQ (reference sequence). The CDR3 extends over 11 amino acids. The ends were cut back, 2 bases at V and 7 bases at J, with 6 bases in the middle. CDR3 nucleotide sequence: TGTGCCAGCAGCTTATCCGGGGAGCAGTACTTC. Residues: CASSLSGEQYF.

The chain combines TRBV3-1 with TRBJ1-1; D perhaps matches TRBD1 (6 bases). The CDR3 length is 14 residues. V lost 1 base to trimming and J lost 4 bases, with 10 bases between them. Looked up from germline, CDR1 is LGHDT and CDR2 is YNNKEL (reference sequence). The CDR3 protein is CASSQGGLSTEAFF. The CDR3 region has the DNA TGTGCCAGCAGCCAAGGGGGGCTGAGCACTGAAGCTTTCTTT.

This sequence joins TRBV6-1 and TRBJ1-5; 8 positions agree with TRBD1. With 5 bases clipped from V and 4 bases from J, the junction kept 7 bases outside the gene matches. This CDR3 contains 15 residues. Germline V gene sequence: CDR1 MNHNS, CDR2 SASEGT. DNA for the CDR3: TGTGCCAGCAGTTTCCAAGACAGGGGTAATCAGCCCCAGCATTTT. Its protein is CASSFQDRGNQPQHF.

This clonotype was detected once. This chain joins TRBV5-1 and TRBJ2-1; D might be TRBD2 (6 bases). The CDR3 is 17 amino acids. V gave up 2 bases and J gave up 0 bases, with 15 bases separating them. Per the germline V gene, CDR1 is SGHRS and CDR2 is YFSETQ. The CDR3 nucleotides read TGCGCCAGCAGCTTAGGGACTGGGCCGAGCTCCTACAATGAGCAGTTCTTC. Its protein product is CASSLGTGPSSYNEQFF.

The V gene is TRBV30, the J gene TRBJ1-1, with a weak D call TRBD1 (6 bases). Per germline, CDR1 GTSNPN and CDR2 SVGIG (reference sequence). Deletions cut 4 bases from V and 5 bases from J, with 11 bases between. The CDR3 loop spans 12 amino acids. DNA for the CDR3: TGTGCCTGGAAAGGGGGAAGGACTGAAGCTTTCTTT. Amino acids: CAWKGGRTEAFF. The full variable domain, rest sourced from reference TRBV30 and TRBJ1-1, is SQTIHQWPATLVQPVGSPLSLECTVEGTSNPNLYWYRQAAGRGLQLLFYSVGIGQISSEVPQNLSASRPQDRQFILSSKKLLLSDSGFYLCAWKGGRTEAFFGQGTRLTVV.

This rearrangement joins TRBV5-1 to TRBJ2-6, with 11 bases lining up with TRBD1. The V and J ends lost 4 bases and 9 bases, in that order; junction bases with no gene match: 6. The CDR3 length is 15 residues. Germline V gene lookup returns CDR1 SGHRS and CDR2 YFSETQ. CDR3 region: CASSGGQGDVNVLTF. The CDR3 bases are TGCGCCAGCAGCGGGGGACAGGGGGACGTCAACGTCCTGACTTTC.

V and J are TRBV29-1 and TRBJ2-4, with TRBD2 as a possible D gene (6 bases). The length of the CDR3 is 13 residues. V was shortened by 4 bases and J by 5 bases, with 12 bases between the two germline ends. The germline gives CDR1 SQVTM, CDR2 ANQGSEA. The CDR3 sequence: CSVAGDVQNIQYF. The DNA for the CDR3 is TGCAGCGTTGCGGGGGACGTCCAAAACATTCAGTACTTC.

The chain carries TRBV5-1 and TRBJ2-1, with TRBD1 matching over 9 bases. The V and J ends lost 2 bases and 5 bases, in that order; junction bases with no gene match: 5. CDR1 and CDR2 (germline): SGHRS, YFSETQ. The CDR3 covers 15 residues. For the CDR3, the DNA is TGCGCCAGCAGCTTCCCGGGACAGGGAAACAATGAGCAGTTCTTC. Its protein is CASSFPGQGNNEQFF.

The CDR3 spells CSVAERGEQYF. The CDR3 nucleotides are TGCAGCGTTGCTGAGCGGGGCGAGCAGTACTTC. The genes are TRBV29-1 and TRBJ2-7; 7 nucleotides match TRBD2. Germline-derived CDR1 and CDR2 are SQVTM and ANQGSEA. This CDR3 comprises 11 residues. Trimming removed 4 bases from V and 6 bases from J; junction bases left unmatched: 3.

V and J are TRBV14 and TRBJ1-5; 7 nucleotides match TRBD1. Per the germline V gene, CDR1 is SGHDN and CDR2 is FVKESK. The ends lost 4 bases at V and 7 bases at J; junction bases unmatched: 4. This CDR3 contains 13 residues. The DNA for the CDR3 is TGTGCCAGCAGCCCGACAGGGAGGCAGCCCCAGCATTTT. This encodes CASSPTGRQPQHF.

The V call is TRBV28, the J call TRBJ2-4; the D is unclear. Germline values: CDR1 MDHEN, CDR2 SYDVKM. V was cut by 5 bases and J by 1 base, with 12 bases left in between. This CDR3 is built from 15 residues. CDR3 nucleotide sequence: TGTGCCAGCAGTACCCCCGAGTGGGCCAAAAACATTCAGTACTTC. The encoded protein is CASSTPEWAKNIQYF.

The chain carries TRBV20-1 and TRBJ2-5; possible D gene TRBD2, 6 bases. V lost 6 bases to trimming and J lost 2 bases, with 13 bases between them. This CDR3 has 13 residues. Germline loops: CDR1 DFQATT, CDR2 SNEGSKA (reference sequence). The CDR3 reads CSARLARQETQYF. The CDR3 DNA reads as TGCAGTGCCCGGCTAGCGAGACAAGAGACCCAGTACTTC.

The chain recombines TRBV20-1 with TRBJ1-2, with D maybe TRBD1 (5 bases). Germline V gene data show CDR1 as DFQATT and CDR2 as SNEGSKA (reference sequence). The V and J ends lost 3 bases and 5 bases respectively, with 13 bases between them. This CDR3 region has 13 residues. CDR3 bases: TGCAGTGCTAGCCTCGGGACGGGGTATGGCTACACCTTC. Translation: CSASLGTGYGYTF.

J is TRBJ2-6 and V is TRBV20-1; 10 bases match TRBD2. The ends lost 2 bases at V and 4 bases at J; junction bases unmatched: 8. CDR1 is DFQATT and CDR2 is SNEGSKA in the germline V gene (reference sequence). CDR3 length: 17 amino acids. This CDR3 is CSARYSGGARGANVLTF. CDR3 sequence (DNA): TGCAGTGCTAGATACAGCGGGGGGGCCAGGGGGGCCAACGTCCTGACTTTC.

The chain has TRBV4-1 and TRBJ2-5; no clear D gene. CDR3 length: 14 amino acids. Germline CDR1 and CDR2: MGHRA and YSYEKL. Trimming stripped 4 bases from V and 2 bases from J, with 11 bases between. This CDR3 is CASSPVAQQETQYF. CDR3 coding DNA: TGCGCCAGCAGCCCGGTCGCCCAGCAAGAGACCCAGTACTTC.

This clonotype turned up a few times. The chain has TRBV12-3 or TRBV12-4 and TRBJ1-1, with a weak D call TRBD1 (5 bases). This CDR3 spans 13 amino acids. V lost 7 bases and J 5 bases, leaving 14 bases between the germline ends. CDR3 sequence reads: CASTLGEGTEAFF. CDR3 DNA sequence: TGTGCCAGCACCCTGGGGGAAGGAACTGAAGCTTTCTTT.

This chain joins TRBV20-1 and TRBJ1-1; 8 bases are a match to TRBD1. This CDR3 contains 15 residues. Germline loops: CDR1 DFQATT, CDR2 SNEGSKA (reference sequence). With 0 bases clipped from V and 5 bases from J, the junction kept 8 bases outside the gene matches. The CDR3 sequence is CSARDRGQTRTEAFF. CDR3 nucleotide sequence: TGCAGTGCTAGAGACAGGGGGCAAACCCGAACTGAAGCTTTCTTT.

The gene calls are TRBV29-1 and TRBJ1-2; D ambiguous. Germline assignment: CDR1 SQVTM and CDR2 ANQGSEA. V was cut by 3 bases and J by 4 bases, with 9 bases left in between. CDR3 length: 12 amino acids. The CDR3, as DNA: TGCAGCGTTGACGGCCAGAGCTATGGCTACACCTTC. Amino acid sequence: CSVDGQSYGYTF. Combining the CDR3 with reference TRBV29-1 and TRBJ1-2 gives the whole variable domain SAVISQKPSRDICQRGTSLTIQCQVDSQVTMMFWYRQQPGQSLTLIATANQGSEATYESGFVIDKFPISRPNLTFSTLTVSNMSPEDSSIYLCSVDGQSYGYTFGSGTRLTVV.

The chain combines TRBV30 with TRBJ2-1; 10 bases fit TRBD2. The V gene end was trimmed by 4 bases and the J gene end by 7 bases; junction bases not matched to a gene: 13. CDR3 size: 16 residues. CDR1 is GTSNPN, CDR2 SVGIG, per germline (reference sequence). CDR3 in DNA: TGTGCCTGGACCCACCCAGCGGGAGGGCCCTCGAATGAGCAGTTCTTC. The encoded protein is CAWTHPAGGPSNEQFF.

This clonotype was found once. The chain has TRBV19 and TRBJ1-6; D ambiguous. CDR3 length equals 17 residues. Germline CDR1 and CDR2: LNHDA and SQIVND (reference sequence). V lost 5 bases to trimming and J lost 7 bases, with 21 bases between them. The CDR3 DNA reads TGTGCCAGTAGTGACGAGCCATCTCTGGCGGTCAATTCACCCCTCCACTTT. Translation gives CASSDEPSLAVNSPLHF.

This clonotype was counted a single time. V is TRBV7-3 and J is TRBJ2-7, with unresolved D. The CDR3 runs 13 residues. The germline CDR1 and CDR2 sequences are SGHTA and FQGTGA. Trimming took off 1 base at V and 3 bases at J, with 7 bases between the two ends. The CDR3 nucleotides are TGTGCCAGCAGCTTAAGCAGGTACTACGAGCAGTACTTC. Its translation: CASSLSRYYEQYF.